This T cell receptor (beta chain) was documented in a study of CD8 T cells in ankylosing spondylitis. The CDR3 is 15 amino acids. Trimming removed 5 bases from V and 10 bases from J; junction bases left unmatched: 9. This clonotype was seen many times. The antigen is undetermined. General study findings and limits: Ankylosing spondylitis blood appeared to carry a characteristic TCR beta motif of roughly eight highly homologous variants. Reportedly, matched ankylosing spondylitis synovial fluid was significantly enriched for disease-linked clones.

Quantitative 5'-RACE was performed with molecular barcodes, and it yielded the TCR beta libraries. One entry per CDR3 protein results from TCRdb running MiXCR on the 5' RACE reads. This sample has about 69,000 distinct CDR3 sequences, with approximately 5% found just once. The clonotype originates from a male donor with ankylosing spondylitis or in good health (not recorded which). This chain links TRBV12-3 or TRBV12-4 with TRBJ2-1; 12 nucleotides agree with TRBD2. The sample comprised blood, either unsorted or a sorted T cell fraction (not recorded which). CDR3 region: CASSPSSGGVMEQFF. The CDR3 DNA is TGTGCCAGCAGTCCCTCTAGCGGGGGGGTCATGGAGCAGTTCTTC.